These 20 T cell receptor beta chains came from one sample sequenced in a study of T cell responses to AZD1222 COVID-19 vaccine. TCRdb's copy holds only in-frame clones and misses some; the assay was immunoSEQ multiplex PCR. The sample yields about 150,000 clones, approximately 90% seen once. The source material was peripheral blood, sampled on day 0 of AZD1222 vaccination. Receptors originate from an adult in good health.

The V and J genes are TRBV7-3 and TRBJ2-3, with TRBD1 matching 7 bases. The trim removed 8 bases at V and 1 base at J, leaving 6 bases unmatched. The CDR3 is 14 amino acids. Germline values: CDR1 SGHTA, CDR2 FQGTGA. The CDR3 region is CASARGTGTDTQYF. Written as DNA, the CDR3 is TGTGCCAGCGCCAGGGGGACCGGCACAGATACGCAGTATTTT.

CDR3 DNA: TGTGCCAGCAGCGCCGATCAAGACTACCTGGAGACCCAGTACTTC. Encoded protein: CASSADQDYLETQYF. This chain connects TRBV5-6 to TRBJ2-5; possible D gene TRBD2, 5 bases. The CDR3 totals 15 residues. The ends were cut back, 4 bases at V and 5 bases at J, with 18 bases in the middle. Germline CDR1 and CDR2: SGHDT and YYEEEE.

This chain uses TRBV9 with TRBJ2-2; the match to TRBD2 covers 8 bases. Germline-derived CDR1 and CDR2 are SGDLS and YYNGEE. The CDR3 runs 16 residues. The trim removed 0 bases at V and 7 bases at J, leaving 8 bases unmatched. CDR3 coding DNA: TGTGCCAGCAGCGTAGGTCCTAGCGGGTTCAGCGGGGAGCTGTTTTTT. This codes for CASSVGPSGFSGELFF.

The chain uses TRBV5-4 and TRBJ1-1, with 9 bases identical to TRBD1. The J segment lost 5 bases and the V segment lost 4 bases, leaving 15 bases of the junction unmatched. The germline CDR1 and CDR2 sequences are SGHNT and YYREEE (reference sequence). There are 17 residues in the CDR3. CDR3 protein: CASSPEPGQGMATEAFF. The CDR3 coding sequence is TGTGCCAGCAGCCCTGAACCGGGACAGGGAATGGCTACTGAAGCTTTCTTT.

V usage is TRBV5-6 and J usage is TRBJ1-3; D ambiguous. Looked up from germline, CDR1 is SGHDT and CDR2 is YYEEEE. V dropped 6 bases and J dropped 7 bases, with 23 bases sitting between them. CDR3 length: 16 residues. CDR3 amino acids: CASNPSLVPLGNTIYF. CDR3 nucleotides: TGTGCCAGCAACCCATCCCTGGTTCCCCTGGGGAACACCATATATTTT.

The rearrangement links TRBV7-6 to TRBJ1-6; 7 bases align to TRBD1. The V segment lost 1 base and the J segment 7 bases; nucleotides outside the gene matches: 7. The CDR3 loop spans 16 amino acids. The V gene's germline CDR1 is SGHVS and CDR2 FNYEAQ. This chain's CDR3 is CASSLVPGGTNSPLHF. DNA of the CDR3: TGTGCCAGCAGCTTAGTTCCAGGGGGGACGAATTCACCCCTCCACTTT. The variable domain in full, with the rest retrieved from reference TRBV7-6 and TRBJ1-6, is GAGVSQSPRYKVTKRGQDVALRCDPISGHVSLYWYRQALGQGPEFLTYFNYEAQQDKSGLPNDRFSAERPEGSISTLTIQRTEQRDSAMYRCASSLVPGGTNSPLHFGNGTRLTVT.

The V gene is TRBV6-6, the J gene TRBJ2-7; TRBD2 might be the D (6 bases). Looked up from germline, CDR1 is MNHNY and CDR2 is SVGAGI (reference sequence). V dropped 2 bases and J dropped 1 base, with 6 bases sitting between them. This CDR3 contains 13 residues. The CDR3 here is CASSYGGSYEQYF. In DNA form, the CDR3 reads TGTGCCAGCAGTTACGGAGGGTCCTACGAGCAGTACTTC.

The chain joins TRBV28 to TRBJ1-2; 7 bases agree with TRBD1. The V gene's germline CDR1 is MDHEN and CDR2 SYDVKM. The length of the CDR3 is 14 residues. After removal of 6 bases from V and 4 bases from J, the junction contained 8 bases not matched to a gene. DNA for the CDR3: TGTGCCAGCAGCACAGGGGATGTTATCTATGGCTACACCTTC. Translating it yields CASSTGDVIYGYTF.

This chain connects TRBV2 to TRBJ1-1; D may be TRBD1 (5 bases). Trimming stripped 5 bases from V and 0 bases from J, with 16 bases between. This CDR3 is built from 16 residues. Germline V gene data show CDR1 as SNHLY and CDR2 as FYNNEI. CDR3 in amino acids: CASSFPEGPMNTEAFF. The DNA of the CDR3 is TGTGCCAGCAGTTTCCCCGAGGGGCCCATGAACACTGAAGCTTTCTTT.

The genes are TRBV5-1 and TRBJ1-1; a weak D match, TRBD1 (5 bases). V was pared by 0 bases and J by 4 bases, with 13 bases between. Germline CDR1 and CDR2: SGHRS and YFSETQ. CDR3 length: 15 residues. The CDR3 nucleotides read TGCGCCAGCAGCTTGGTTTCGGGGGAGGGCACTGAAGCTTTCTTT. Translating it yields CASSLVSGEGTEAFF. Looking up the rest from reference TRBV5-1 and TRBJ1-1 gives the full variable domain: KAGVTQTPRYLIKTRGQQVTLSCSPISGHRSVSWYQQTPGQGLQFLFEYFSETQRNKGNFPGRFSGRQFSNSRSEMNVSTLELGDSALYLCASSLVSGEGTEAFFGQGTRLTVV.

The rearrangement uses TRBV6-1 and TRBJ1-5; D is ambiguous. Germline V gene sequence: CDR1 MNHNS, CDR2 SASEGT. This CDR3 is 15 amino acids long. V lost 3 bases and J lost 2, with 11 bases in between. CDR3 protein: CASSDGTIGNQPQHF. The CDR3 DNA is TGTGCCAGCAGTGACGGAACTATAGGCAATCAGCCCCAGCATTTT.

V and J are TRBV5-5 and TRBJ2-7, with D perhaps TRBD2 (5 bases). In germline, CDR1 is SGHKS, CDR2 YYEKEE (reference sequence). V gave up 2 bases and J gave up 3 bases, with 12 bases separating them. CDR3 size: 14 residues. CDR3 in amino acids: CASSFPGRGYEQYF. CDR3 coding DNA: TGTGCCAGCAGCTTTCCGGGTCGGGGCTACGAGCAGTACTTC. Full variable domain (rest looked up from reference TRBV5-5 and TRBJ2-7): DAGVTQSPTHLIKTRGQQVTLRCSPISGHKSVSWYQQVLGQGPQFIFQYYEKEERGRGNFPDRFSARQFPNYSSELNVNALLLGDSALYLCASSFPGRGYEQYFGPGTRLTVT.

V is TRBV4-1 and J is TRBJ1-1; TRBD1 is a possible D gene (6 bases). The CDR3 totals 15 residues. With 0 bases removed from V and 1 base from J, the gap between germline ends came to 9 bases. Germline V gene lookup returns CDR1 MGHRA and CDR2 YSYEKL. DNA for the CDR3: TGCGCCAGCAGCCAAGAGGACAGCAGGAACACTGAAGCTTTCTTT. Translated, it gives CASSQEDSRNTEAFF.

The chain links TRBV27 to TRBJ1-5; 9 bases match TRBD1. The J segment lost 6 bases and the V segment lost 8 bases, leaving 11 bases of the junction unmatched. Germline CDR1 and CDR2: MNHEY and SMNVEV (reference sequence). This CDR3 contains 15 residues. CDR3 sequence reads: CASGRDRAPLQPQHF. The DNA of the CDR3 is TGTGCCAGCGGTCGGGACAGGGCGCCTCTTCAGCCCCAGCATTTT.

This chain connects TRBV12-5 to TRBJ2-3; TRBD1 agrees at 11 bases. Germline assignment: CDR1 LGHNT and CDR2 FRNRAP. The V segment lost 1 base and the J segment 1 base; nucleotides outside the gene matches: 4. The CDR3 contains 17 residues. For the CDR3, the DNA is TGTGCTAGTGGTTTGGCAGGACAGGGGGCCGGCACAGATACGCAGTATTTT. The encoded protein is CASGLAGQGAGTDTQYF.

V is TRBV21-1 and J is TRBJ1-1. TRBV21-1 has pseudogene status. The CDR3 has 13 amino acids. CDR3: CASSDRRRPEAFF. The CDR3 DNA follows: TGTGCCAGCAGCGACCGGCGGCGCCCCGAAGCTTTCTTT.

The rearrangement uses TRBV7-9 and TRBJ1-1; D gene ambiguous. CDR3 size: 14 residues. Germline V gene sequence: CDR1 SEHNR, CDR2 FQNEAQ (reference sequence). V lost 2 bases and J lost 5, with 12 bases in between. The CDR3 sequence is CASSLPPTETEAFF. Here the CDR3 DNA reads TGTGCCAGCAGCTTACCTCCTACGGAGACTGAAGCTTTCTTT.

In DNA, the CDR3 is TGTGCCAGCAGCCAAAGACAGGGGAATCAGCCCCAGCATTTT. It is translated as CASSQRQGNQPQHF. The J gene is TRBJ1-5, the V gene TRBV3-1 (or the pseudogene TRBV3-2); 8 bases match TRBD1. Looked up from germline, CDR1 is LGHDT and CDR2 is YNNKEL (reference sequence). Unmatched junction bases numbered 1, after V lost 2 bases and J lost 4 bases. The CDR3 covers 14 residues.

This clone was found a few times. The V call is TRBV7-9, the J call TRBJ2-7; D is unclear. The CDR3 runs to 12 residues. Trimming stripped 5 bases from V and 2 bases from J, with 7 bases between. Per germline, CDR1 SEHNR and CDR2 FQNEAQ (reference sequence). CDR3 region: CASSPSAYEQYF. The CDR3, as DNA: TGTGCCAGCAGCCCATCAGCCTACGAGCAGTACTTC.

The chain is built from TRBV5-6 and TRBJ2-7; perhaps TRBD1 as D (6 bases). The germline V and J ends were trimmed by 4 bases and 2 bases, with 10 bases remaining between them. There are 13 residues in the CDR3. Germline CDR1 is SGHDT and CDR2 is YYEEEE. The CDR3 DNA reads TGTGCCAGCAGCCGGGACACCGCCTACGAGCAGTACTTC. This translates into CASSRDTAYEQYF.